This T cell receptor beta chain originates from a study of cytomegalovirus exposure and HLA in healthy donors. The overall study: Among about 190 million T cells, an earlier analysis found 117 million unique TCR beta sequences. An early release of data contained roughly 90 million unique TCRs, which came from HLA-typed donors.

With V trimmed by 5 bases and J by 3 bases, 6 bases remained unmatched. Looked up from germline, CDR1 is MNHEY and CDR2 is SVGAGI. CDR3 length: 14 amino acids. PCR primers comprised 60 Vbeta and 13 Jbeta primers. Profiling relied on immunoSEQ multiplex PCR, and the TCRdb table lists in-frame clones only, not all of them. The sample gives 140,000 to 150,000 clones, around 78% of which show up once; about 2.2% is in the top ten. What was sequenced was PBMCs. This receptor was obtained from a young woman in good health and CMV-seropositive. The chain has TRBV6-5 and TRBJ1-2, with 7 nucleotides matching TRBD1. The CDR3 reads CASSPGTAYYGYTF. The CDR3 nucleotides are TGTGCCAGCAGTCCCGGGACAGCTTACTATGGCTACACCTTC.